This TCR beta chain was identified in a study of brain T cells in children with intractable seizures. Study-level points and caveats: HCMV serostatus was not known, and viral specificity came from CDR3 similarity only.

Germline V gene data show CDR1 as SGHAT and CDR2 as FQNNGV. V lost 1 base, J lost 0 bases, and 13 bases lay in between. The CDR3 loop spans 17 amino acids. The protocol was immunoSEQ multiplex PCR, while the TCRdb copy is restricted to in-frame clones and leaves out a portion. The data show approximately 110,000 clones, with approximately 94% seen just once and under 4.5% held by the top ten. On this clone itself: What it recognizes is unknown.

This TCR was recovered from a boy younger than two with hemimegalencephaly and intractable seizures. Material: peripheral blood, obtained at surgery. This chain links TRBV11-2 with TRBJ1-5, with D hard to call. DNA for the CDR3: TGTGCCAGCAGCTTAGGGTGGGCAGTTAATAGCAATCAGCCCCAGCATTTT. As protein: CASSLGWAVNSNQPQHF. Looking up the rest from reference TRBV11-2 and TRBJ1-5 gives the full variable domain: EAGVAQSPRYKIIEKRQSVAFWCNPISGHATLYWYQQILGQGPKLLIQFQNNGVVDDSQLPKDRFSAERLKGVDSTLKIQPAKLEDSAVYLCASSLGWAVNSNQPQHFGDGTRLSIL.